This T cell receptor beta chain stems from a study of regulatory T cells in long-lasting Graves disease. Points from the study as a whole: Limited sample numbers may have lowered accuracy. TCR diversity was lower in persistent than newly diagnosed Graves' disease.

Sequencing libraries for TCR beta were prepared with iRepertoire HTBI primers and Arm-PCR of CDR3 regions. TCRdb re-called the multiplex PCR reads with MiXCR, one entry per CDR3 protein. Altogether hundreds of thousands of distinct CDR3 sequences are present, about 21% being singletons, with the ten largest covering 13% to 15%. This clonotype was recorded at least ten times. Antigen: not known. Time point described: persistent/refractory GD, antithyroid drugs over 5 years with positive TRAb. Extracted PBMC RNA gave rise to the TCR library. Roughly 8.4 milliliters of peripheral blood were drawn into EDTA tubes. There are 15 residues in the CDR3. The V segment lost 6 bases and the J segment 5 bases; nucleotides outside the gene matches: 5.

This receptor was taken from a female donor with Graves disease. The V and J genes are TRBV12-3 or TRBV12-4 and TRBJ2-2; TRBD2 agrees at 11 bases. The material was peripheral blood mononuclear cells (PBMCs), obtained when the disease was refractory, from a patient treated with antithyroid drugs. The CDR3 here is CASSTSGRRTGELFF. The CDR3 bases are TGTGCCAGCAGCACTAGCGGGAGAAGGACCGGGGAGCTGTTTTTT.